Following are 4 T cell receptor beta chains from one sample sequenced in a study of blood T cell repertoires in COVID-19. The data were produced by immunoSEQ multiplex PCR, yet TCRdb's version contains in-frame clones alone and is incomplete. The data hold fewer than 50,000 clones, with 79% observed a single time. Input material: peripheral blood. These receptors originate from a man aged 65-85 years with acute or convalescent COVID-19.

V and J are TRBV7-8 and TRBJ1-5; D not resolved. Germline CDR1 SGHVS, CDR2 FQNEAQ. The CDR3 extends over 16 amino acids. V gave up 1 base and J gave up 2 bases, with 12 bases separating them. The CDR3 spells CASSLVGSSGNQPQHF. In nucleotides, the CDR3 is TGTGCCAGCAGCTTAGTGGGGAGTTCGGGCAATCAGCCCCAGCATTTT.

The rearrangement uses TRBV28 and TRBJ1-4; no clear D gene. This CDR3 is 15 amino acids long. CDR1 MDHEN and CDR2 SYDVKM come from the germline V gene. The germline V and J ends were trimmed by 6 bases and 4 bases, with 15 bases remaining between them. The CDR3 sequence: CASSPSLAGNEKLFF. The CDR3, as DNA: TGTGCCAGCAGCCCCTCTCTCGCGGGTAATGAAAAACTGTTTTTT.

This clone occurred a few times. The J gene is TRBJ2-5, the V gene TRBV10-3; TRBD1 agrees at 7 bases. The junction had 3 bases not matched to a gene; V was cut back by 6 bases and J by 5 bases. This CDR3 has 12 amino acids. Germline loops: CDR1 ENHRY, CDR2 SYGVKD. CDR3 in DNA: TGTGCCATCAGCGCCAGGGGGGAGACCCAGTACTTC. Amino acids: CAISARGETQYF.

CDR3 nucleotide sequence: TGTGCCAGCAGTGAATACAGCCTACACTCTGGAAACACCATATATTTT. The encoded protein is CASSEYSLHSGNTIYF. This chain uses TRBV2 with TRBJ1-3; D not certain. Germline-derived CDR1 and CDR2 are SNHLY and FYNNEI. CDR3 length: 16 amino acids. Trimming shortened V by 2 bases and J by 0 bases, and 11 bases separated the two germline ends.